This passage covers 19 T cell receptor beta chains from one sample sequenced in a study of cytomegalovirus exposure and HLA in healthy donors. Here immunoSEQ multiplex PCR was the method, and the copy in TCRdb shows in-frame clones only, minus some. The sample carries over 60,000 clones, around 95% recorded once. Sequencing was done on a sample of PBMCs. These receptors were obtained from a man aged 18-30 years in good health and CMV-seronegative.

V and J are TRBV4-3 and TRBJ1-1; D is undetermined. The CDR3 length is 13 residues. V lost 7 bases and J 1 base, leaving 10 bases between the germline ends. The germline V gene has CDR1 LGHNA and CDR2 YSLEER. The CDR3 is CASTRSGNTEAFF. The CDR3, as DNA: TGCGCCAGCACGAGAAGTGGGAACACTGAAGCTTTCTTT.

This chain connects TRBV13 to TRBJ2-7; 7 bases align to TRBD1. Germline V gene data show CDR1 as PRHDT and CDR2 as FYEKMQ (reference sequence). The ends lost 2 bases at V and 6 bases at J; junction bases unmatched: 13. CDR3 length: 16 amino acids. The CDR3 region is CASSLRWTGYQGEQYF. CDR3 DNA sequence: TGTGCCAGCAGCTTACGATGGACAGGATATCAGGGCGAGCAGTACTTC. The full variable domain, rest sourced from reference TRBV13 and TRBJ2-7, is AAGVIQSPRHLIKEKRETATLKCYPIPRHDTVYWYQQGPGQDPQFLISFYEKMQSDKGSIPDRFSAQQFSDYHSELNMSSLELGDSALYFCASSLRWTGYQGEQYFGPGTRLTVT.

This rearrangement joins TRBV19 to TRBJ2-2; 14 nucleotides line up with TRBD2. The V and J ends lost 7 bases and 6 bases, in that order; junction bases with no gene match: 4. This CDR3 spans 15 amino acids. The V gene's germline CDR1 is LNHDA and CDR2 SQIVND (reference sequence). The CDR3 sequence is CASKRLAGGPGELFF. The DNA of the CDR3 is TGTGCCAGTAAGAGACTAGCGGGGGGGCCCGGGGAGCTGTTTTTT. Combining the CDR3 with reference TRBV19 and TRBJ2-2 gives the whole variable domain DGGITQSPKYLFRKEGQNVTLSCEQNLNHDAMYWYRQDPGQGLRLIYYSQIVNDFQKGDIAEGYSVSREKKESFPLTVTSAQKNPTAFYLCASKRLAGGPGELFFGEGSRLTVL.

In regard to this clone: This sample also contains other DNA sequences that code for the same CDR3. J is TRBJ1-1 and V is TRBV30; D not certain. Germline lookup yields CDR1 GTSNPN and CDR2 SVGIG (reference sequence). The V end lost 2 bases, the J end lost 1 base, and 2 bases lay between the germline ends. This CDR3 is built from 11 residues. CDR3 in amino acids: CAWSRNTEAFF. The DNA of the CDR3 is TGTGCCTGGAGTCGGAACACTGAAGCTTTCTTT.

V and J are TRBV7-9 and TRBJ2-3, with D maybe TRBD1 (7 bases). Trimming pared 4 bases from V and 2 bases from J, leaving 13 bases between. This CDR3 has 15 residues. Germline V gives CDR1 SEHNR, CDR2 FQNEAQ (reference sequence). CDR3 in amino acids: CASSYAGGLTDTQYF. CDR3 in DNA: TGTGCCAGCAGCTATGCAGGGGGGCTCACAGATACGCAGTATTTT.

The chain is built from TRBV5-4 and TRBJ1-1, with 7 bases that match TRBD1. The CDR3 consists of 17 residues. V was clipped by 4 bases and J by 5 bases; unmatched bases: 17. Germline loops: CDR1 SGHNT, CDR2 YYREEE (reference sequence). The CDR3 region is CASSPPGQTSLGTEAFF. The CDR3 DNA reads TGTGCCAGCAGCCCCCCGGGACAGACCTCTTTAGGGACTGAAGCTTTCTTT.

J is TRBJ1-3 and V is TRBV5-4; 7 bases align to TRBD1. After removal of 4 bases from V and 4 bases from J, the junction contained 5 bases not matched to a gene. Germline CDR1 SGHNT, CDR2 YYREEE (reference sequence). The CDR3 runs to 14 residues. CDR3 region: CASSGSGQGNTIYF. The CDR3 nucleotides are TGTGCCAGCAGCGGCTCGGGACAGGGAAACACCATATATTTT.

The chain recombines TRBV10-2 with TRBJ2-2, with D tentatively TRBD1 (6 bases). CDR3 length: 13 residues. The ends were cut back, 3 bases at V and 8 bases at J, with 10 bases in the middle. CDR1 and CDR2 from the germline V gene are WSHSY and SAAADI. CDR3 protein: CASSDGGEGELFF. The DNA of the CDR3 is TGCGCCAGCAGTGATGGGGGCGAGGGGGAGCTGTTTTTT.

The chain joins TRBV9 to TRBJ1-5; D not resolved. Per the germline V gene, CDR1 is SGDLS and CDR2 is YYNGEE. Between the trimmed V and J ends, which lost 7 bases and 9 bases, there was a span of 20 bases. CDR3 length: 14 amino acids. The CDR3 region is CASGSGSSMGPQHF. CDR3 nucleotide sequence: TGTGCCAGCGGGAGCGGATCTAGCATGGGGCCCCAGCATTTT.

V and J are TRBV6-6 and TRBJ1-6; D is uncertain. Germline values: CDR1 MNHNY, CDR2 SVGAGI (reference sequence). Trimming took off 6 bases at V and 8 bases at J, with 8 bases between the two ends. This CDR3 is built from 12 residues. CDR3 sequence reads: CASSGQDSPLHF. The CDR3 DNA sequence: TGTGCCAGCAGCGGCCAGGATTCACCCCTCCACTTT.

CDR3 in DNA: TGTGCCAGCAGCTTAGTAACGACAGCCGGAGCTTTCTTT. This codes for CASSLVTTAGAFF. The chain carries TRBV7-8 and TRBJ1-1; tentatively, D is TRBD1 (5 bases). CDR1 and CDR2 from the germline V gene are SGHVS and FQNEAQ. V lost 1 base and J lost 10, with 13 bases in between. This CDR3 is 13 amino acids long.

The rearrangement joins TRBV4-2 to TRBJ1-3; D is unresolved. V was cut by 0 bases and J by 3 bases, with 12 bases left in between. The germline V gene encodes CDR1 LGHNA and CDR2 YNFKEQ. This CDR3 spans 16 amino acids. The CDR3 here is CASSQDNQVFGNTIYF. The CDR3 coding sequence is TGTGCCAGCAGCCAAGATAATCAGGTTTTTGGAAACACCATATATTTT.

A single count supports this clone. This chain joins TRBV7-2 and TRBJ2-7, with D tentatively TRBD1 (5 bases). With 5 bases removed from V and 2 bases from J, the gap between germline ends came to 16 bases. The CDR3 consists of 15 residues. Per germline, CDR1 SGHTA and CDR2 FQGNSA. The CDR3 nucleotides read TGTGCCAGCAGCCCCAATGATGACAGAGCCTACGAGCAGTACTTC. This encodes CASSPNDDRAYEQYF. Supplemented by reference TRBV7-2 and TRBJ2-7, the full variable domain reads GAGVSQSPSNKVTEKGKDVELRCDPISGHTALYWYRQSLGQGLEFLIYFQGNSAPDKSGLPSDRFSAERTGGSVSTLTIQRTQQEDSAVYLCASSPNDDRAYEQYFGPGTRLTVT.

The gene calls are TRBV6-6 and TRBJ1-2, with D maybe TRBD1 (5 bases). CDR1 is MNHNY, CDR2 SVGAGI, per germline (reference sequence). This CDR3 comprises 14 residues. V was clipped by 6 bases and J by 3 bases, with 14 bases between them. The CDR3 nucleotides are TGTGCCAGCAGACAACAGGTCTTCGACTATGGCTACACCTTC. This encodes CASRQQVFDYGYTF.

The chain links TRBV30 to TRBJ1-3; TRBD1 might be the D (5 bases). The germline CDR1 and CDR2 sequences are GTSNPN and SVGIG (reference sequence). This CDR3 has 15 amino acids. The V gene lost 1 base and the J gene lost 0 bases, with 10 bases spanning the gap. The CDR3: CAWSGGSYSGNTIYF. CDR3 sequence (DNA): TGTGCCTGGAGTGGGGGCTCCTACTCTGGAAACACCATATATTTT. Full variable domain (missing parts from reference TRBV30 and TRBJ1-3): SQTIHQWPATLVQPVGSPLSLECTVEGTSNPNLYWYRQAAGRGLQLLFYSVGIGQISSEVPQNLSASRPQDRQFILSSKKLLLSDSGFYLCAWSGGSYSGNTIYFGEGSWLTVV.

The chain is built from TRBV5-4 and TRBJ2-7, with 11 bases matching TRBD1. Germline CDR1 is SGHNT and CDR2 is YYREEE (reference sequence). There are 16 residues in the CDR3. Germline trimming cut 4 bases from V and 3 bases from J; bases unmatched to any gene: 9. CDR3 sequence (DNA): TGTGCCAGCAGCCTCCCGCCGGGACAGGGGGGCTACGAGCAGTACTTC. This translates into CASSLPPGQGGYEQYF.

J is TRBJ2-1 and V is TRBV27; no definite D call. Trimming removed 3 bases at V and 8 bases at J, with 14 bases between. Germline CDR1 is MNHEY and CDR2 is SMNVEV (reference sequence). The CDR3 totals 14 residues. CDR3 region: CASSLAGLSDEQFF. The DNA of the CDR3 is TGTGCCAGCAGTTTGGCCGGTTTGAGCGATGAGCAGTTCTTC.

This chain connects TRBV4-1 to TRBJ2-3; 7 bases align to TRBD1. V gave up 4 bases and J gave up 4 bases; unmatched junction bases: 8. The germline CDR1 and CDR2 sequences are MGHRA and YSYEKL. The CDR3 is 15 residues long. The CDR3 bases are TGCGCCAGCAGCCCCCAGGGGGTAGTTTCAGATACGCAGTATTTT. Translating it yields CASSPQGVVSDTQYF.

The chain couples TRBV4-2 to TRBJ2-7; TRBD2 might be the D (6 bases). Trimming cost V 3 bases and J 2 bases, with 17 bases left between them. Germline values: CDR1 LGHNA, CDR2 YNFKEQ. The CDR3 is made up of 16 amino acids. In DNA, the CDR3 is TGTGCCAGCAGCCAGGACGGTGGAGGGAATACCTACGAGCAGTACTTC. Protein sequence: CASSQDGGGNTYEQYF.